This paragraph covers one TCR beta chain sequence. This clonotype was picked up a small number of times. What this receptor recognizes is not known. The record has no base qualities; no much larger clone is one base away. These reads were obtained on an Illumina HiSeq 1500. TCRdb applied fastp at Q25 and MiXCR to the public reads, then kept only in-frame beta chains. Every entry covers one CDR3 protein and lists the most common genes and DNA from its rows. The sample profile shows about a million distinct CDR3 sequences; around 29% of them were found once. The ten largest clones capture about 14% of the sample. This entry comes from a study of T cell repertoires in cytomegalovirus infection (dated by TCRdb to between 2018 and 2020). For the study in its entirety: Peptide stimulations targeted recently identified HLA-C-restricted CMV epitopes, whose presentation resists viral immunomodulation, together with well-studied HLA-B-restricted epitopes. Donor HLA type was relevant to the analysis, as public TCR beta signatures indicated carriage of CMV infection together with the matching HLA type. Summary of the overall study and its limitations: The ex vivo response was dominated by HLA-C-restricted CMV-specific TCR beta clonotypes, which also provided the single most frequent clonotype in two of eight donors. In both this cohort and an independent roughly 350-donor cohort, the cumulative frequency of public TCR beta family members distinguished carriers of CMV infection plus the relevant HLA type.

This sample's treatment or condition label indicates: in vitro stimulation with specific CMV peptide epitopes to enrich CMV-specific T cells. Spanning cysteine to phenylalanine, the CDR3 consists of 15 amino acids. Only the CDR3 region is kept as DNA, spanning 45 bases read in frame from base 1. Cut back by 6 bases and 4 bases, the V and J ends lie 16 bases apart. Here the chain combines TRBV12-3 or TRBV12-4 and TRBJ1-5; TRBD1 is a possible D gene, resting on 5 matching bases. The clonotype was recovered from a human donor in good health (CMV status not recorded). Some clones in this sample may be carry-over from other donors' samples. The material sequenced was cultured CD8+ T cells from PBMCs, taken from culture after CMV antigen stimulation. The DNA sequence reads TGTGCCAGCAGCCAAGGATCGGGACGGAATCAGCCCCAGCATTTT. Translation gives CASSQGSGRNQPQHF.